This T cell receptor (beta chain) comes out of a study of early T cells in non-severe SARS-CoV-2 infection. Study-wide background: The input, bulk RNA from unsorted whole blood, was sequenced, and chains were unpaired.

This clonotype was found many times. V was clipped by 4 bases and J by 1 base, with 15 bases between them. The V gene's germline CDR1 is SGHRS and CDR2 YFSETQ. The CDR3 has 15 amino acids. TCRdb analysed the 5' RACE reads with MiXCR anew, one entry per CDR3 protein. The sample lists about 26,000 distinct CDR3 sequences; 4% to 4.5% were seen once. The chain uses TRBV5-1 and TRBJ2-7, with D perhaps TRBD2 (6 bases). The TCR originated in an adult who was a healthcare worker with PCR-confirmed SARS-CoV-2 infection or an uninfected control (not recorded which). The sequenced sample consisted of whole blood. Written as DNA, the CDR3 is TGCGCCAGCAGCCCTCAGCAGGGAGGATCCTACGAGCAGTACTTC. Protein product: CASSPQQGGSYEQYF.